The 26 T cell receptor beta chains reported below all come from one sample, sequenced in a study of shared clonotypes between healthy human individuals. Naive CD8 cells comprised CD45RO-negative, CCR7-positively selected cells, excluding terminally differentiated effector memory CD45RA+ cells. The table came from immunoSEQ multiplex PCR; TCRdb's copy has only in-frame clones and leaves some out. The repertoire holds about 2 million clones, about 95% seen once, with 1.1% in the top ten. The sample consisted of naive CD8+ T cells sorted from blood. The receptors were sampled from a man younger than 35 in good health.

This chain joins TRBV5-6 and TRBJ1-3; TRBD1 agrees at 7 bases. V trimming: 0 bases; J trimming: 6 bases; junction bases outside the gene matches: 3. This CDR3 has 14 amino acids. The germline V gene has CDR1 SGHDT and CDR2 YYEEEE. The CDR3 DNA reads TGTGCCAGCAGCTTGGGGGACAGCATAAACACCATATATTTT. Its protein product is CASSLGDSINTIYF.

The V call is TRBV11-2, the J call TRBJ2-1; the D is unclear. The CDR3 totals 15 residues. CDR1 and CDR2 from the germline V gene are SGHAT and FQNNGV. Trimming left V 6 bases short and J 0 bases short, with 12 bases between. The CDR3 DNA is TGTGCCAGCAGTCAAGAGGCTAGCTCCTACAATGAGCAGTTCTTC. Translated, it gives CASSQEASSYNEQFF.

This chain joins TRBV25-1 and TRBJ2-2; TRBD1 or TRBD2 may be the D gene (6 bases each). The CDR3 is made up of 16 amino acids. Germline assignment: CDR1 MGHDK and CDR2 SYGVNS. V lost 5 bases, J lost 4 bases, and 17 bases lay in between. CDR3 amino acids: CASSPLGGRGTGELFF. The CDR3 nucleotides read TGTGCCAGCAGTCCCCTAGGGGGGCGAGGCACCGGGGAGCTGTTTTTT.

The CDR3 loop reads CAWSQPRADYTYEQYF. CDR3 in DNA: TGTGCCTGGAGCCAACCCCGGGCAGATTATACCTACGAGCAGTACTTC. The chain combines TRBV30 with TRBJ2-7; D call uncertain. Germline V lookup: CDR1 GTSNPN, CDR2 SVGIG (reference sequence). This CDR3 has 16 residues. V lost 3 bases, J lost 2 bases, and 20 bases lay in between.

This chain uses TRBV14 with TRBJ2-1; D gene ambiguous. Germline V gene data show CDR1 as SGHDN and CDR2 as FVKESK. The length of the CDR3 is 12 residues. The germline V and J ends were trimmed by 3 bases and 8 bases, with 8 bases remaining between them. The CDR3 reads CASSHRWYEQFF. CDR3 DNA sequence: TGTGCCAGCAGCCATCGGTGGTATGAGCAGTTCTTC.

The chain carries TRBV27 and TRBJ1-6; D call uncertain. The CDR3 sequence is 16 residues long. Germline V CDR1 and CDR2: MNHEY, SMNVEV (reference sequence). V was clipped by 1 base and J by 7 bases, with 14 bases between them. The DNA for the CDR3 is TGTGCCAGCAGTTTATTGAAGGTGTCCGAGAATTCACCCCTCCACTTT. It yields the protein CASSLLKVSENSPLHF.

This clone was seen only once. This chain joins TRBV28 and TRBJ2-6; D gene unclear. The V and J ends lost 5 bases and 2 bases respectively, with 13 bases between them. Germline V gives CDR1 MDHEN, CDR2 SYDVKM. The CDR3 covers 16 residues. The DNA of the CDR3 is TGTGCCAGCAGTCTCCTACACTACGCTGGGGCCAACGTCCTGACTTTC. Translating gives CASSLLHYAGANVLTF.

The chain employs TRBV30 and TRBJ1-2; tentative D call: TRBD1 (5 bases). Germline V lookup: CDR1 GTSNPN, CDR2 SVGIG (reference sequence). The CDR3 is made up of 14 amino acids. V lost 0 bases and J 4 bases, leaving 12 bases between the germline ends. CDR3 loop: CAWSVGLGLYGYTF. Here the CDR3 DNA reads TGTGCCTGGAGTGTAGGTCTGGGACTCTATGGCTACACCTTC.

In DNA, the CDR3 is TGTGCCAGCAGCTTGGGGACAGGGGTGTATGGCTACACCTTC. Its protein is CASSLGTGVYGYTF. The chain has TRBV5-6 and TRBJ1-2; 9 positions match TRBD1. Germline values: CDR1 SGHDT, CDR2 YYEEEE. The ends lost 0 bases at V and 5 bases at J; junction bases unmatched: 2. The CDR3 is 14 residues long.

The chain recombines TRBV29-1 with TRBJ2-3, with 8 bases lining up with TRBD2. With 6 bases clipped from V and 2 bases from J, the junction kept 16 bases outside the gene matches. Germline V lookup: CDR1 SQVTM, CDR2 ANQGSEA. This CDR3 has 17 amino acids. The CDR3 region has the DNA TGCAGCGTGGCCTCTAGCGGGCGGACGATACACACAGATACGCAGTATTTT. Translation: CSVASSGRTIHTDTQYF.

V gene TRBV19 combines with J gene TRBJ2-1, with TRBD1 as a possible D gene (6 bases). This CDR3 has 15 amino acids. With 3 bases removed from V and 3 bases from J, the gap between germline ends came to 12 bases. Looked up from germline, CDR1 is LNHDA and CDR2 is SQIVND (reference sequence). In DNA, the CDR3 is TGTGCCAGTAGTATCTGGTCAGGGGACTACAATGAGCAGTTCTTC. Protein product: CASSIWSGDYNEQFF.

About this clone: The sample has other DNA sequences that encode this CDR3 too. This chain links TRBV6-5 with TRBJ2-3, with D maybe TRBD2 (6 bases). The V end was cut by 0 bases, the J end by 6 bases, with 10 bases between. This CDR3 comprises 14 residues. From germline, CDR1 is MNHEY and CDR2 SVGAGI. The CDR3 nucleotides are TGTGCCAGCAGTTACTCGGGGGGAGTGGATACGCAGTATTTT. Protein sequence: CASSYSGGVDTQYF.

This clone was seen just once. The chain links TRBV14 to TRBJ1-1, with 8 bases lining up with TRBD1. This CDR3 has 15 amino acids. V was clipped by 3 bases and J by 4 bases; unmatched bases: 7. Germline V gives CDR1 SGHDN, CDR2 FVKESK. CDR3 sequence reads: CASSHLRGRLTEAFF. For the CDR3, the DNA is TGTGCCAGCAGCCATCTCAGGGGGCGGCTCACTGAAGCTTTCTTT.

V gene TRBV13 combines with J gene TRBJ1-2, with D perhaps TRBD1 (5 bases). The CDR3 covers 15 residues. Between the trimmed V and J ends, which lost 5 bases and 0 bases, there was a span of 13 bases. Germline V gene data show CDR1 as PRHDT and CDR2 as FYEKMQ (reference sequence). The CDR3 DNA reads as TGTGCCAGCAGCCCATCCGACAGTTCTAACTATGGCTACACCTTC. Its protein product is CASSPSDSSNYGYTF.

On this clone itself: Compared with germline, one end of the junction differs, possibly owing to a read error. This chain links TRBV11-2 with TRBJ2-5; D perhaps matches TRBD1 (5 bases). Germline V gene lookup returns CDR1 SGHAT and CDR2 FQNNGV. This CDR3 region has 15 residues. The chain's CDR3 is CASSFEWSGQETQYF. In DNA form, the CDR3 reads TGTGCCAGCAGCTTTGAGTGGTCAGGGCAAGAGACACAGTACTTC.

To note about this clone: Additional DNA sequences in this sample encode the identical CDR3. In nucleotides, the CDR3 is TGCGCCAGCAGCTTGGCCAGCGGGACCTACGAGCAGTACTTC. Translating gives CASSLASGTYEQYF. V is TRBV5-1 and J is TRBJ2-7, with TRBD2 matching 7 bases. CDR1 and CDR2 (germline): SGHRS, YFSETQ. V lost 0 bases and J lost 2; bases outside the gene matches: 2. CDR3 length equals 14 residues.

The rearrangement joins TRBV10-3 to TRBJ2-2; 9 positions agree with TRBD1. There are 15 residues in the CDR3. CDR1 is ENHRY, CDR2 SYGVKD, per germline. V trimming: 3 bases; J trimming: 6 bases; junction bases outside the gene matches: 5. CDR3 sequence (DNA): TGTGCCATCAGTGACCCACAGGGGGCAGCCGGGGAGCTGTTTTTT. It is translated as CAISDPQGAAGELFF.

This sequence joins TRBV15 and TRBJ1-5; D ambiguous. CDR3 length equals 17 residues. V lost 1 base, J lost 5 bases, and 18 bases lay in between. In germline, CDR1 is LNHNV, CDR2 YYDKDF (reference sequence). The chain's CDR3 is CATSRVGYLRQDQPQHF. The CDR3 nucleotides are TGTGCCACCAGCAGAGTAGGGTATCTCAGGCAGGATCAGCCCCAGCATTTT.

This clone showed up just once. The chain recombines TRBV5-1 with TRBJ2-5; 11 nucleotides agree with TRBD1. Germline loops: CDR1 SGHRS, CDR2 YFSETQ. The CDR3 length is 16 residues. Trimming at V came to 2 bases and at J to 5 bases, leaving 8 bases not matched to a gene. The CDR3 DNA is TGCGCCAGCAGCTTTAGGGGACAGGGGGATCTGGAGACCCAGTACTTC. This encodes CASSFRGQGDLETQYF.

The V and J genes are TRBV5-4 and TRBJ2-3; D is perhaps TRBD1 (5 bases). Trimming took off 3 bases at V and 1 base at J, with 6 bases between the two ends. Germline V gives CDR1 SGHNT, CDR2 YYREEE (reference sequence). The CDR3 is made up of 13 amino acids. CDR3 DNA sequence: TGTGCCAGCAGCTGGGGCGGCACAGATACGCAGTATTTT. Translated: CASSWGGTDTQYF.

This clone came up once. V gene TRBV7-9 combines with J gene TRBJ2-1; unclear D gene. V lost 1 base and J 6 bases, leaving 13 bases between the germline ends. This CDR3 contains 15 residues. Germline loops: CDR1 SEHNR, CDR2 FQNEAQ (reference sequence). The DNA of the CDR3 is TGTGCCAGCAGCTTAGAGGTCGAAGAAGGCAATGAGCAGTTCTTC. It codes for CASSLEVEEGNEQFF.

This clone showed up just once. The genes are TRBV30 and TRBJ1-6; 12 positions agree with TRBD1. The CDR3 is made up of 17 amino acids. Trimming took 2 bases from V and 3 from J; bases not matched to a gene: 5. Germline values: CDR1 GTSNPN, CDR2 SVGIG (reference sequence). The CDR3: CAWSSGTGGVYNSPLHF. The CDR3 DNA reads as TGTGCCTGGAGTTCCGGGACAGGGGGCGTCTATAATTCACCCCTCCACTTT.

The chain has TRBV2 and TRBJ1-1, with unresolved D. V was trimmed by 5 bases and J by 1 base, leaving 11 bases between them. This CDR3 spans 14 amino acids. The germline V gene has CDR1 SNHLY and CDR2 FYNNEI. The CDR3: CASSSALTNTEAFF. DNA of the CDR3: TGTGCCAGCAGTTCGGCCCTGACGAACACTGAAGCTTTCTTT.

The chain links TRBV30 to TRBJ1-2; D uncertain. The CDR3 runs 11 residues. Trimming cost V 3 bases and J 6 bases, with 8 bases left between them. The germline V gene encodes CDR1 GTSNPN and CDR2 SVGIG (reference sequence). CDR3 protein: CAWRAGDGYTF. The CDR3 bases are TGTGCCTGGAGGGCAGGTGATGGCTACACCTTC. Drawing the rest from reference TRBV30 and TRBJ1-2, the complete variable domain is SQTIHQWPATLVQPVGSPLSLECTVEGTSNPNLYWYRQAAGRGLQLLFYSVGIGQISSEVPQNLSASRPQDRQFILSSKKLLLSDSGFYLCAWRAGDGYTFGSGTRLTVV.

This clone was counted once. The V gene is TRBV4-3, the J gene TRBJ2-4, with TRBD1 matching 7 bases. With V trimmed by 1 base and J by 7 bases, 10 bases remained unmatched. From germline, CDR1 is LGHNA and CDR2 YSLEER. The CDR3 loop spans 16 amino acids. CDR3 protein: CASSQGPGQLENIQYF. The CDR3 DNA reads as TGCGCCAGCAGCCAAGGTCCGGGACAGCTAGAGAACATTCAGTACTTC.

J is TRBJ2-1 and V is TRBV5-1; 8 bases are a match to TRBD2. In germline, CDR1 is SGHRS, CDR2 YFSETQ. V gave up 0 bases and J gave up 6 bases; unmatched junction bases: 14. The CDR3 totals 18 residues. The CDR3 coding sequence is TGCGCCAGCAGCTTGGGTCAGGGCGGGAGGCCGGAATTCAATGAGCAGTTCTTC. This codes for CASSLGQGGRPEFNEQFF.